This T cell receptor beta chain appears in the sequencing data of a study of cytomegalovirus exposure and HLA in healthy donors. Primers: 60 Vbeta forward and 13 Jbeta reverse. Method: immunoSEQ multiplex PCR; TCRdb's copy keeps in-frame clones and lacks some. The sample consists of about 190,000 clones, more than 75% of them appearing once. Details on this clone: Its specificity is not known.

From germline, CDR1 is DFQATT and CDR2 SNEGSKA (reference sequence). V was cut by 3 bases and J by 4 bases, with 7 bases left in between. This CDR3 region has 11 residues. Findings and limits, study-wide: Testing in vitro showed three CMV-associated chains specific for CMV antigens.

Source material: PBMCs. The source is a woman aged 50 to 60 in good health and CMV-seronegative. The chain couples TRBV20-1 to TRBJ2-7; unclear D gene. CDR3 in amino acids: CSASSFYEQYF. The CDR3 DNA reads TGCAGTGCTAGTAGCTTTTACGAGCAGTACTTC.